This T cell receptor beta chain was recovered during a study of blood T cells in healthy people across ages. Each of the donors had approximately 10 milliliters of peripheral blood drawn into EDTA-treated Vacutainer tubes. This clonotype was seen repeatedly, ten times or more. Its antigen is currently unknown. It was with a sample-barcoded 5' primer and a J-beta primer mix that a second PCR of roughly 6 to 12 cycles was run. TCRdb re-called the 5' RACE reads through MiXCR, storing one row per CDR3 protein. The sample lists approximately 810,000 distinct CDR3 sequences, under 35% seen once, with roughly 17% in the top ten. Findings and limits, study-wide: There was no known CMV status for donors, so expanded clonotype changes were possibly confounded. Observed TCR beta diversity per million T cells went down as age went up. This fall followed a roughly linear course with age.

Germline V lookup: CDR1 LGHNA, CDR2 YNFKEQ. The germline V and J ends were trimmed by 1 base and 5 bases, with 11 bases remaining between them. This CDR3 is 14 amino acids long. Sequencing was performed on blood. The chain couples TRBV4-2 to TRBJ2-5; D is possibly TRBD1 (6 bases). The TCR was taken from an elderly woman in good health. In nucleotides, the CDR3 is TGTGCCAGCAGCCAAGTAACAGGGAAGGAGACCCAGTACTTC. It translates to CASSQVTGKETQYF.